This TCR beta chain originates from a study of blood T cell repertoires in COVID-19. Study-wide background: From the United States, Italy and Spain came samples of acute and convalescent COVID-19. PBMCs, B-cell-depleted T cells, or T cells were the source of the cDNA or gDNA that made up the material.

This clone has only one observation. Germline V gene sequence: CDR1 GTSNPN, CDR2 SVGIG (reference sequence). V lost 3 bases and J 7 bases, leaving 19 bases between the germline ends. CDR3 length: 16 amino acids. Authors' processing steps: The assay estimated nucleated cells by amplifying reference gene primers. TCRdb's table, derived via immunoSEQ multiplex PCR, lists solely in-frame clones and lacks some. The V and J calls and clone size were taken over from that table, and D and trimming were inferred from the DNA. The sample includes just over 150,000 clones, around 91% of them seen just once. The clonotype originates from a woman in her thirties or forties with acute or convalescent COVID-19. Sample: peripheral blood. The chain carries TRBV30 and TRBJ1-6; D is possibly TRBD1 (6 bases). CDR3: CAWSDLRGITNSPLHF. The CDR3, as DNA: TGTGCCTGGAGCGACCTCAGGGGAATCACCAATTCACCCCTCCACTTT. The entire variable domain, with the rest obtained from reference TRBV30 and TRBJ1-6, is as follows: SQTIHQWPATLVQPVGSPLSLECTVEGTSNPNLYWYRQAAGRGLQLLFYSVGIGQISSEVPQNLSASRPQDRQFILSSKKLLLSDSGFYLCAWSDLRGITNSPLHFGNGTRLTVT.